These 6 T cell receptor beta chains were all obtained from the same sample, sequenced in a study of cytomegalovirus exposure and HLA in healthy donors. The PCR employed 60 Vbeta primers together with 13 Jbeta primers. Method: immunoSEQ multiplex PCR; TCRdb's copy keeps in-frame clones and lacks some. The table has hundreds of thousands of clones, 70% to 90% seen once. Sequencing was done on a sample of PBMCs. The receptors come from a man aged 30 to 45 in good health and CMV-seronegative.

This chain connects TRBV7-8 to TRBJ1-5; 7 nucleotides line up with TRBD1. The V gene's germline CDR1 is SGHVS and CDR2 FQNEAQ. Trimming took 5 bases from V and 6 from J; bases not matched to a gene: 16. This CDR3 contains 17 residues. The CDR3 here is CASSADRVSPNRQPQHF. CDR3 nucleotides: TGTGCCAGCAGCGCAGACAGGGTTAGTCCCAATCGTCAGCCCCAGCATTTT.

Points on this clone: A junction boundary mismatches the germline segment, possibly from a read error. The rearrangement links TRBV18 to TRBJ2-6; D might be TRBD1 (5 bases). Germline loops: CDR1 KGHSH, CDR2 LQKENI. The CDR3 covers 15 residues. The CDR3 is CASSPSGSGASVLTF. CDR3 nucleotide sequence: TGTGCCAGCTCACCTTCGGGTTCTGGGGCCAGCGTCCTGACTTTC.

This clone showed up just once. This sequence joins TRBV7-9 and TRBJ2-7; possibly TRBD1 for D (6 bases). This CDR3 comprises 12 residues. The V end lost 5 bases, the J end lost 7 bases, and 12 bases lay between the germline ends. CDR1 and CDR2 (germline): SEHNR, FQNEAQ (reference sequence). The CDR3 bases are TGTGCCAGCAGCCCGACAGGAAGGGAGCAGTACTTC. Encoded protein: CASSPTGREQYF.

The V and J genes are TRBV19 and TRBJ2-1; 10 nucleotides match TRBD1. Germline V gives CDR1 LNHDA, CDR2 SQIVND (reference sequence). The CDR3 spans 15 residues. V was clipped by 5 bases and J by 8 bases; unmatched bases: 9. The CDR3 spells CASSLPGQGYHEQFF. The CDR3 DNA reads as TGTGCCAGTAGTCTACCGGGACAGGGGTATCATGAGCAGTTCTTC.

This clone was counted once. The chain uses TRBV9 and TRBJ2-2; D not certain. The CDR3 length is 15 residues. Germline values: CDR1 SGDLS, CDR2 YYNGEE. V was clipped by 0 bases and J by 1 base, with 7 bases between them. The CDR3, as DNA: TGTGCCAGCAGCGTAGACCTGAGGAACACCGGGGAGCTGTTTTTT. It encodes CASSVDLRNTGELFF.

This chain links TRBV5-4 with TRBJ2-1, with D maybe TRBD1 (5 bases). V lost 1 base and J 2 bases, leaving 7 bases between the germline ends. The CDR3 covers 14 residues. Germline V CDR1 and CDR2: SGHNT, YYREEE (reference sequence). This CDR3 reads CASSLTGTYNEQFF. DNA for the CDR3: TGTGCCAGCAGCTTGACAGGAACCTACAATGAGCAGTTCTTC.